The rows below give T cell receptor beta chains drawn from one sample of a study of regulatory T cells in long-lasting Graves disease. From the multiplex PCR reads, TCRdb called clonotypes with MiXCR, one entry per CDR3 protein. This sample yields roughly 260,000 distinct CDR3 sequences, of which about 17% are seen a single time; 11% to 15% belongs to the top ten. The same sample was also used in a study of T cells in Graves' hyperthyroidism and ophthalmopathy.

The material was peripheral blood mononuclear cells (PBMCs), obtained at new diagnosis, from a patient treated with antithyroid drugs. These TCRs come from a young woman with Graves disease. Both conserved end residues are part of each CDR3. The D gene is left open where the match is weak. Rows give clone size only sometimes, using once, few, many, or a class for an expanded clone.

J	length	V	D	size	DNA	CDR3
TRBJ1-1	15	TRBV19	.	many	TGTGCCAGTAGTATCGCCTATGGGTCCGACACTGAAGCTTTCTTT	CASSIAYGSDTEAFF
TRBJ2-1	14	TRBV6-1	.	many	TGTGCCACATACGGGTGGGGCCCCTACAATGAGCAGTTCTTC	CATYGWGPYNEQFF
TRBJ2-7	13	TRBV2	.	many	TGTGCCAGCAGTGGCCTGGGGGGACTTGGGCAGTACTTC	CASSGLGGLGQYF
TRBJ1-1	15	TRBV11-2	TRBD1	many	TGTGCCAGCAGCTTTCACCGGGACAGGGACACTGAAGCTTTCTTT	CASSFHRDRDTEAFF
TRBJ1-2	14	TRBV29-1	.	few	TGCAGCGTTGAAGATCGGGACGGCTCCTATGGCTACACCTTC	CSVEDRDGSYGYTF
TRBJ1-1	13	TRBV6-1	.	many	TGTGCCAGCAGCGACACAGCGAAAAGTGAAGCTTTCTTT	CASSDTAKSEAFF
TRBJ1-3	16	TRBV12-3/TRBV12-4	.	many	TGTGCCAGCACCTTGGGGTCATCCAGCTCTGGAAACACCATATATTTT	CASTLGSSSSGNTIYF
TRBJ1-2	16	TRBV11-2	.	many	TGTGCCAGCAGCCCAGGAGGGGGGCGGGGTAACTATGGCTACACCTTC	CASSPGGGRGNYGYTF
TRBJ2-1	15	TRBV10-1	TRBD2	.	TGCGCCAGCAGTGTTAGGCGGGGGACTTACAATGAGCAGTTCTTC	CASSVRRGTYNEQFF
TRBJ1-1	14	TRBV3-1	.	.	TGTGCCAGCAGCCAACCGCCCACTAACACTGAAGCTTTCTTT	CASSQPPTNTEAFF
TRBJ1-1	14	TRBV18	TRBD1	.	TGTGCCAGCTCACGGACAGGGCGGAACACTGAAGCTTTCTTT	CASSRTGRNTEAFF
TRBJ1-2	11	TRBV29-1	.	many	TGCAGCGTGGAGTGGAGCTATGGCTACACCTTC	CSVEWSYGYTF